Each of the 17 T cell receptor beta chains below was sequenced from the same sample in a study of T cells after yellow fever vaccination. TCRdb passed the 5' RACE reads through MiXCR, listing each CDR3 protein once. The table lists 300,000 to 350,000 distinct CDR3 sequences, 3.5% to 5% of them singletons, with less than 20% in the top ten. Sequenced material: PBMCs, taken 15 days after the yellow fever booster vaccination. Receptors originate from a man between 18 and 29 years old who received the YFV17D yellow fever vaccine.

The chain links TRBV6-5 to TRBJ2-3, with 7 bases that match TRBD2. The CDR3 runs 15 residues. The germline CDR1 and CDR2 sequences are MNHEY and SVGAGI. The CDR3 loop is CASRRSGAPEDTQYF. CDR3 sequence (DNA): TGTGCGAGCCGTCGAAGCGGGGCCCCGGAAGATACGCAGTATTTT.

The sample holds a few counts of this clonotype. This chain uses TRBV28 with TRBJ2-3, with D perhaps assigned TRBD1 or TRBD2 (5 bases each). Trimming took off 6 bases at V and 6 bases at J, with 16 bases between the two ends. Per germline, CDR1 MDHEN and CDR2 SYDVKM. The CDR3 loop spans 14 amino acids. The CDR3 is CASSLDGAQDTQYF. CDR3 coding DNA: TGTGCCAGCAGCCTAGACGGGGCTCAGGATACGCAGTATTTT.

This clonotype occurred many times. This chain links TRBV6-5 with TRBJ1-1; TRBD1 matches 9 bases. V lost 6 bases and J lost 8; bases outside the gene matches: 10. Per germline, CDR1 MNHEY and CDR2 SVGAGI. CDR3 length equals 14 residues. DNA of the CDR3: TGTGCCAGCAGATCCGGGACAGGGATCTTAGAAGCTTTCTTT. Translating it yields CASRSGTGILEAFF.

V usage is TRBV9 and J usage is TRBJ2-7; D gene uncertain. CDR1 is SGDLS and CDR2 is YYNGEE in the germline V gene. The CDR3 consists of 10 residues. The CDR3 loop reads CASSEGPLHV. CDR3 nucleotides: TGTGCCAGCAGCGAGGGCCCCCTCCACGTC.

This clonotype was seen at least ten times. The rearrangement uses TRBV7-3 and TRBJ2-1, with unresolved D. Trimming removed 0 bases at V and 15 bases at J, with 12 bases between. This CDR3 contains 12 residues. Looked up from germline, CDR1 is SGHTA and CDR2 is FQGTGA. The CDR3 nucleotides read TGTGCCAGCAGCTTAACGGGCGCCGGGCTGTTCTTC. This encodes CASSLTGAGLFF.

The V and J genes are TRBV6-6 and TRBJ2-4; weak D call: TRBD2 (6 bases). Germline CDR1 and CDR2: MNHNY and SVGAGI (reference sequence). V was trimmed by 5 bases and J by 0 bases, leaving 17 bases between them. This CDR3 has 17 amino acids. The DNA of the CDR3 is TGTGCCAGCAGTCTAAACTCGGGGGTGGCAGCCAAAAACATTCAGTACTTC. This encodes CASSLNSGVAAKNIQYF.

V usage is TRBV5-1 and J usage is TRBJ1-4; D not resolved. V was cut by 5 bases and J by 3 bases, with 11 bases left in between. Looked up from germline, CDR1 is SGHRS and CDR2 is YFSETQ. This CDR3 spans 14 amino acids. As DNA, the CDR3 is TGCGCCAGCAGTCCATGGTGGGCTAATGAAAAACTGTTTTTT. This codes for CASSPWWANEKLFF.

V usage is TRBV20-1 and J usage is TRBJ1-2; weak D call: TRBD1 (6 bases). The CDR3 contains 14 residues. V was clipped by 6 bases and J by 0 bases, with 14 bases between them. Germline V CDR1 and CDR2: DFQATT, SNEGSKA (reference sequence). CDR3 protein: CSAATGLANYGYTF. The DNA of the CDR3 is TGCAGTGCCGCCACAGGGCTAGCTAACTATGGCTACACCTTC.

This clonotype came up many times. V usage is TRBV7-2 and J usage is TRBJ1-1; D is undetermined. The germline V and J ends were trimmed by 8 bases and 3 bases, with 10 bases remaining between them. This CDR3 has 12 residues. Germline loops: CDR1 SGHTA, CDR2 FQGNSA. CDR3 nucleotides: TGTGCCAGCTCGGAGCGGTACACTGAAGCTTTCTTT. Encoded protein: CASSERYTEAFF.

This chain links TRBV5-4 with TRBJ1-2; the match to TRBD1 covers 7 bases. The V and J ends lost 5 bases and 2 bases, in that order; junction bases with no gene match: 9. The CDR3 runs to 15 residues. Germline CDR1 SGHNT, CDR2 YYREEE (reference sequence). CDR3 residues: CASRPTRQGNYGYTF. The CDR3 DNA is TGTGCCAGCAGACCGACGAGACAGGGAAACTATGGCTACACCTTC.

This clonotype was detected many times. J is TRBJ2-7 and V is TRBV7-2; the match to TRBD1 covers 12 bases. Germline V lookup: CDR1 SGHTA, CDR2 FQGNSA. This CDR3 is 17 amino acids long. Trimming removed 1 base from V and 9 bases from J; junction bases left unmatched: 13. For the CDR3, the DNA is TGTGCCAGCAGCTTAGGTGGGGCCGGGACAGGGGGCGCAAGGCAGTACGTC. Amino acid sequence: CASSLGGAGTGGARQYV.

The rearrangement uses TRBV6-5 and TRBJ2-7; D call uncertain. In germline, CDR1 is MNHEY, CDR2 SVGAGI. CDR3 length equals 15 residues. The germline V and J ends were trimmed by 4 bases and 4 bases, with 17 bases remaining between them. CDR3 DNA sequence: TGTGCCAGCAGTTCCCTACTGAGTGGTGGTTACGAGCAGTACTTC. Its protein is CASSSLLSGGYEQYF.

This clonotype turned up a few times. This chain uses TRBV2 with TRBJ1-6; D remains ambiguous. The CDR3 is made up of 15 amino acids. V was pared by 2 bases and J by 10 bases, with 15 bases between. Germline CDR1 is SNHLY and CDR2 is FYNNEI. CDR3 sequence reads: CASSEQGLAVSPLHF. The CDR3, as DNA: TGTGCCAGCAGTGAACAAGGGCTCGCGGTCTCACCCCTCCACTTT.

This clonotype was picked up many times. In DNA, the CDR3 is TGCAGTGCTAGAGAATCGGGCGGGGAAAGGCGCGCCCGGTATGGCTACACCTTC. As protein: CSARESGGERRARYGYTF. The chain couples TRBV20-1 to TRBJ1-2; no firm D call. Per germline, CDR1 DFQATT and CDR2 SNEGSKA (reference sequence). This CDR3 has 18 residues. V gave up 0 bases and J gave up 5 bases, with 25 bases separating them.

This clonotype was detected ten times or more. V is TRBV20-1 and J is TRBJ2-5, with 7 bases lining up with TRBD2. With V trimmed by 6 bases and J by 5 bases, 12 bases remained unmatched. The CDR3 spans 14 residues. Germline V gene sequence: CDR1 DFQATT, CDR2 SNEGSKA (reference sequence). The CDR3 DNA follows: TGCAGTGCGCCTCGGGACCCCGGGGGGGAGACCCAGTACTTC. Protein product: CSAPRDPGGETQYF.

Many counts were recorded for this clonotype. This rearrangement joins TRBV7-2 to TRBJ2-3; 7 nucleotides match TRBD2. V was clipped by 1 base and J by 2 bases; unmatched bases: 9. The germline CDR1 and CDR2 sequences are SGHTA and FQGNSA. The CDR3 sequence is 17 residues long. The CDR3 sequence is CASSLEVLSGATDTQYF. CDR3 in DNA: TGTGCCAGCAGCTTAGAAGTGCTAAGCGGGGCCACAGATACGCAGTATTTT.

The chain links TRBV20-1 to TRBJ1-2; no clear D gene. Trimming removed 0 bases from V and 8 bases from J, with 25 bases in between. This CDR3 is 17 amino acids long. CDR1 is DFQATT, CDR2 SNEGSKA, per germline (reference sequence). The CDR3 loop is CSAREVQAGYSQWGYTF. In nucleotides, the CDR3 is TGCAGTGCTAGAGAGGTCCAGGCAGGTTACTCCCAGTGGGGCTACACCTTC.